This T cell receptor (beta chain) was sequenced for a study of shared clonotypes between healthy human individuals. For the study at large: The study drew on two women and a few men aged 18 to 49 as donors. The study's findings and limits: Estimated richness was generally greater in naive than memory subsets.

Repertoires were generated with immunoSEQ multiplex PCR, while TCRdb's copy carries only in-frame clones and drops some. The sample shows approximately 2.4 million clones, nearly 97% of them seen only once. About this clone: Its target is unknown.

The CDR3 extends over 19 amino acids. Source material: naive CD4+ T cells sorted from blood. The subset here: CD45RA+ positively selected. The clonotype originates from a man aged 18-30 years in good health. The chain employs TRBV21-1 and TRBJ1-2; the D segment call TRBD1 is taken from the table without a DNA check. TRBV21-1 is a pseudogene segment. The CDR3 nucleotides read TGTGCCAGCAGCCCACGCCCCCCGCCCCCGGGACAGGGTCTTTGGGGCTACACCTTC. Its protein product is CASSPRPPPPGQGLWGYTF.